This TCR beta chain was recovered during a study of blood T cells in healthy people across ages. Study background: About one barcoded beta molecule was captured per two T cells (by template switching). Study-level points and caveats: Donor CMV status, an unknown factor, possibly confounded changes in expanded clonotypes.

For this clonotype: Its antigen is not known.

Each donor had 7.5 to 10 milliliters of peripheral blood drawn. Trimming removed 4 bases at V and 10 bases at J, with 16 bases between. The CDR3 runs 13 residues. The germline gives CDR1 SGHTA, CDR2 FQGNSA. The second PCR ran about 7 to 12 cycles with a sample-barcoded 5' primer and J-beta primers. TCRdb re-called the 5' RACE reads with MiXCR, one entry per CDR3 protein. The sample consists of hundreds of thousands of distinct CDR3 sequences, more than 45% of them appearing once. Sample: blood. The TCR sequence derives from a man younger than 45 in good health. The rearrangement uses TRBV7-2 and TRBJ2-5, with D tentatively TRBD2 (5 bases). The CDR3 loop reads CASSSQRRRDQYF. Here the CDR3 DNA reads TGTGCCAGCAGCTCCCAGCGTCGCCGGGACCAGTACTTC.